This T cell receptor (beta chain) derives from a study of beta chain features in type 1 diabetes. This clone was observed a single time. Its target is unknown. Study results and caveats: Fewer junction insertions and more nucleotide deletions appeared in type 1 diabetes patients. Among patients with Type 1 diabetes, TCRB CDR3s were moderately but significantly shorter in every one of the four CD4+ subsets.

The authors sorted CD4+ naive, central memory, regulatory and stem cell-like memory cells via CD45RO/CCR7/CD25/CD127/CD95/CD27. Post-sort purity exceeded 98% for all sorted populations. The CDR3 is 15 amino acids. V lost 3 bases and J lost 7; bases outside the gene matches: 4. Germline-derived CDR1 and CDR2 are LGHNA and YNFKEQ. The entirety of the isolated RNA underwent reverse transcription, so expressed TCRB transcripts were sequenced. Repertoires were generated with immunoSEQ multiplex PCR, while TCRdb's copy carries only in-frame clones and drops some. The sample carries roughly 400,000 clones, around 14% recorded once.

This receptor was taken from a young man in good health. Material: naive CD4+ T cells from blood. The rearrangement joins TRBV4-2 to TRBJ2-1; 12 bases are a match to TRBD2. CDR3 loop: CASSQTSGSINEQFF. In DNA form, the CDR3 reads TGTGCCAGCAGCCAGACTAGCGGGAGTATTAATGAGCAGTTCTTC.